The 14 T cell receptor beta chains listed next were all sequenced from one sample in a study of T cell changes during pregnancy in multiple sclerosis. Clones were read by immunoSEQ multiplex PCR, and TCRdb kept only the in-frame ones, dropping some. The sample lists about 76,000 clones; 93% were seen once. The sequences come from peripheral blood, collected in the second trimester of pregnancy. These receptors were collected from a female donor with multiple sclerosis, enrolled in a pregnancy study.

The genes are TRBV10-3 and TRBJ1-1; no clear D gene. Per germline, CDR1 ENHRY and CDR2 SYGVKD. The CDR3 spans 14 residues. The V end was cut by 2 bases, the J end by 0 bases, with 7 bases between. CDR3 residues: CAISEPGMNTEAFF. Here the CDR3 DNA reads TGTGCCATCAGTGAGCCGGGGATGAACACTGAAGCTTTCTTT.

The chain carries TRBV19 and TRBJ2-1; 11 bases fit TRBD2. This CDR3 contains 19 residues. The J segment lost 2 bases and the V segment lost 1 base, leaving 10 bases of the junction unmatched. CDR1 LNHDA and CDR2 SQIVND come from the germline V gene (reference sequence). The CDR3 DNA reads as TGTGCCAGTAGTATAGTTGGTAGCGGGGGGGCCAGAACCTACAATGAGCAGTTCTTC. Residues: CASSIVGSGGARTYNEQFF.

The chain carries TRBV7-6 and TRBJ2-3, with D perhaps matching TRBD2 (5 bases). CDR3 size: 14 residues. Looked up from germline, CDR1 is SGHVS and CDR2 is FNYEAQ. The germline V and J ends were trimmed by 6 bases and 6 bases, with 16 bases remaining between them. The CDR3 here is CASSRGLVTDTQYF. The CDR3 bases are TGTGCCAGCAGTCGAGGACTCGTAACTGATACGCAGTATTTT. Full variable domain (remainder filled in from reference TRBV7-6 and TRBJ2-3): GAGVSQSPRYKVTKRGQDVALRCDPISGHVSLYWYRQALGQGPEFLTYFNYEAQQDKSGLPNDRFSAERPEGSISTLTIQRTEQRDSAMYRCASSRGLVTDTQYFGPGTRLTVL.

This clone was seen only a few times. This chain connects TRBV10-3 to TRBJ1-2; D perhaps matches TRBD1 (5 bases). Trimming cost V 6 bases and J 5 bases, with 10 bases left between them. Germline V gene lookup returns CDR1 ENHRY and CDR2 SYGVKD. The CDR3 loop spans 12 amino acids. This CDR3 is CAISDSGYGYTF. DNA of the CDR3: TGTGCCATCAGCGACAGTGGATATGGCTACACCTTC.

The chain employs TRBV7-9 and TRBJ2-5; D might be TRBD2 (6 bases). Per germline, CDR1 SEHNR and CDR2 FQNEAQ (reference sequence). The CDR3 covers 16 residues. V was clipped by 3 bases and J by 2 bases, with 16 bases between them. This CDR3 reads CASSFPNSGAQETQYF. CDR3 DNA sequence: TGTGCCAGCAGCTTCCCGAATAGCGGTGCACAAGAGACCCAGTACTTC. Complete variable domain (other parts from reference TRBV7-9 and TRBJ2-5): DTGVSQNPRHKITKRGQNVTFRCDPISEHNRLYWYRQTLGQGPEFLTYFQNEAQLEKSRLLSDRFSAERPKGSFSTLEIQRTEQGDSAMYLCASSFPNSGAQETQYFGPGTRLLVL.

The rearrangement links TRBV19 to TRBJ1-1; 8 bases match TRBD1. This CDR3 spans 18 amino acids. The J segment lost 1 base and the V segment lost 6 bases, leaving 16 bases of the junction unmatched. Germline CDR1 reads LNHDA; CDR2 reads SQIVND (reference sequence). For the CDR3, the DNA is TGTGCCAGTAGCGACTCTACAGGGGGACTCGCTGCGAACACTGAAGCTTTCTTT. Translated, it gives CASSDSTGGLAANTEAFF.

This rearrangement joins TRBV6-5 to TRBJ2-1; weak D call: TRBD2 (5 bases). Per germline, CDR1 MNHEY and CDR2 SVGAGI. The CDR3 length is 15 residues. Trimming removed 0 bases from V and 4 bases from J, with 10 bases in between. For the CDR3, the DNA is TGTGCCAGCAGTTACTCGAGGGCAGTATACAATGAGCAGTTCTTC. It specifies CASSYSRAVYNEQFF.

This clone appeared a few times. The J gene is TRBJ1-2, the V gene TRBV19; D remains unclear. This CDR3 has 13 residues. The V and J ends lost 3 bases and 6 bases respectively, with 11 bases between them. CDR1 and CDR2 from the germline V gene are LNHDA and SQIVND (reference sequence). In nucleotides, the CDR3 is TGTGCCAGTAGTATGCGAGGGTACGATGGCTACACCTTC. Its translation is CASSMRGYDGYTF.

This clone turned up a few times. The chain has TRBV6-5 and TRBJ2-6, with D perhaps TRBD2 (6 bases). This CDR3 is built from 16 residues. Per the germline V gene, CDR1 is MNHEY and CDR2 is SVGAGI. V lost 0 bases, J lost 1 base, and 7 bases lay in between. The chain's CDR3 is CASSYSGGSGANVLTF. CDR3 in DNA: TGTGCCAGCAGTTACTCGGGGGGTTCTGGGGCCAACGTCCTGACTTTC.

This rearrangement joins TRBV28 to TRBJ1-2; D not resolved. This CDR3 has 13 amino acids. Trimming took 3 bases from V and 6 from J, leaving 11 bases between them. Germline CDR1 MDHEN, CDR2 SYDVKM. As DNA, the CDR3 is TGTGCCAGCAGTTTGATTGTTCGAGATGGCTACACCTTC. Its translation is CASSLIVRDGYTF.

The J gene is TRBJ2-7, the V gene TRBV6-6; the match to TRBD2 covers 8 bases. The CDR3 has 12 amino acids. Trimming cost V 6 bases and J 5 bases; bases outside gene matches: 3. In germline, CDR1 is MNHNY, CDR2 SVGAGI (reference sequence). The CDR3 region is CASSKLADEQYF. For the CDR3, the DNA is TGTGCCAGCAGCAAACTAGCGGACGAGCAGTACTTC.

V is TRBV30 and J is TRBJ2-2, with TRBD2 matching over 8 bases. The CDR3 length is 14 residues. Germline trimming cut 0 bases from V and 5 bases from J; bases unmatched to any gene: 2. Germline V gene data show CDR1 as GTSNPN and CDR2 as SVGIG (reference sequence). The CDR3 nucleotides are TGTGCCTGGAGTGTACGGGGGGGAACCGGGGAGCTGTTTTTT. This encodes CAWSVRGGTGELFF.

CDR3 DNA: TGTGCCAGCAGTTTCGACAGAAACACTGAAGCTTTCTTT. As protein: CASSFDRNTEAFF. V gene TRBV27 combines with J gene TRBJ1-1; a possible D gene is TRBD1 (5 bases). The germline gives CDR1 MNHEY, CDR2 SMNVEV (reference sequence). Trimming shortened V by 3 bases and J by 2 bases, and 7 bases separated the two germline ends. This CDR3 has 13 residues.

The chain is built from TRBV27 and TRBJ1-6; 7 positions agree with TRBD1. J gave up 8 bases and V 3 bases, and 7 bases lay outside the gene matches. The CDR3 sequence is 15 residues long. The V gene's germline CDR1 is MNHEY and CDR2 SMNVEV (reference sequence). As DNA, the CDR3 is TGTGCCAGCAGTTTCAAACAGGGGTGGGATTCACCCCTCCACTTT. Translated, it gives CASSFKQGWDSPLHF.